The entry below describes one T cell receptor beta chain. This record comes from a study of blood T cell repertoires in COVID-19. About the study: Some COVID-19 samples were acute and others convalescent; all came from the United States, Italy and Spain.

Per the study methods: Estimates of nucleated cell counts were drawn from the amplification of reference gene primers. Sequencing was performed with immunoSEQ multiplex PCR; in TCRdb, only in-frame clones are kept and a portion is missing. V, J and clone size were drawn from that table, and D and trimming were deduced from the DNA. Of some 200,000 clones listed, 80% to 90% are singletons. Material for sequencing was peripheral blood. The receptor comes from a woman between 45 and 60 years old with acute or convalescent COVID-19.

This chain's CDR3 is CASSELQDEAFF. CDR3 sequence (DNA): TGTGCCAGCAGTGAGCTACAGGATGAAGCTTTCTTT. The chain joins TRBV25-1 to TRBJ1-1, with TRBD1 as a possible D gene (5 bases). V gave up 3 bases and J gave up 7 bases, with 9 bases separating them. Per germline, CDR1 MGHDK and CDR2 SYGVNS. CDR3 size: 12 residues.